The following is a T cell receptor (beta chain) sequence with its context. Profiled with immunoSEQ multiplex PCR; TCRdb holds only in-frame clones, not every one. The top ten hold around 1.5% of the sample, which has 150,000 to 200,000 clones, roughly 87% seen once. The data are from a study of blood T cell repertoires in COVID-19. Study-wide context: Samples came from the United States, Italy and Spain, spanning acute and convalescent COVID-19.

This clonotype originated in a woman in her forties or fifties with acute or convalescent COVID-19. Sequenced input: peripheral blood.

The CDR3: CASSTSGLGGNTIYF. DNA for the CDR3: TGTGCCAGCAGTACGTCTGGATTGGGCGGAAACACCATATATTTT. The chain joins TRBV6-1 to TRBJ1-3, with D hard to call. V dropped 5 bases and J dropped 4 bases, with 15 bases sitting between them. CDR1 and CDR2 from the germline V gene are MNHNS and SASEGT. The CDR3 runs to 15 residues.